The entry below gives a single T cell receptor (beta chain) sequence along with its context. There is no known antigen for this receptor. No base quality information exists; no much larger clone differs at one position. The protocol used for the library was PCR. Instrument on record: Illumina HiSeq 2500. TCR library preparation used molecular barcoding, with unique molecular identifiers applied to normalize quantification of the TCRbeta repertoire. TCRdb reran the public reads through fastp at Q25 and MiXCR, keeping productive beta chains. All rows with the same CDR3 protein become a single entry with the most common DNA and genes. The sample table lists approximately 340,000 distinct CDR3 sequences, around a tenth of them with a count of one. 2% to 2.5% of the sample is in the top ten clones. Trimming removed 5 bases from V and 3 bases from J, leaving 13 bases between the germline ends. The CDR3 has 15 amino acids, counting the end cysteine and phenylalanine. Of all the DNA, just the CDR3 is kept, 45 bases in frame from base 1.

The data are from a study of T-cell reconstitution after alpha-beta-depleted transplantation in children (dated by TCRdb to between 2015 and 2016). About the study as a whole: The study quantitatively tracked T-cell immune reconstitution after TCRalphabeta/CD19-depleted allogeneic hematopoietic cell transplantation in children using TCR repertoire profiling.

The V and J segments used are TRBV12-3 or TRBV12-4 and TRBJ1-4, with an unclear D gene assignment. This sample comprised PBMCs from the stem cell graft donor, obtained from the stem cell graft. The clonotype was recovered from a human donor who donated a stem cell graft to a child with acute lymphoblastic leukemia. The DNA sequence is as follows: TGTGCCAGCAGTCTAAGTCGAAGGGCTAATGAAAAACTGTTTTTT. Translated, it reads CASSLSRRANEKLFF.